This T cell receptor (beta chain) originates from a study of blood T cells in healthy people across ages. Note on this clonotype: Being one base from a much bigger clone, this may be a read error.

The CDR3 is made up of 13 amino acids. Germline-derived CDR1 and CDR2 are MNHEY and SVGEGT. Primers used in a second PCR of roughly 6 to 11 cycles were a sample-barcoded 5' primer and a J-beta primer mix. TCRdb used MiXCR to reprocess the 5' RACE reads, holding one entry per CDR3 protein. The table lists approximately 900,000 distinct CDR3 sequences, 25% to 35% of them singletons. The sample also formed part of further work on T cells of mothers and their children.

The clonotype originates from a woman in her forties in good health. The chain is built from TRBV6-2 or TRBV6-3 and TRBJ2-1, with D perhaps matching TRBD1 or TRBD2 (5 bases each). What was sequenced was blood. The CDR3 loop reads CASGLQRVREPFF. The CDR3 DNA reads TGTGCCAGCGGCCTTCAACGCGTCAGGGAGCCGTTCTTC.